Shown below are 9 T cell receptor beta chains from a single sample sequenced in a study of blood T cell repertoires in COVID-19. Data came from immunoSEQ multiplex PCR; TCRdb stores just in-frame clones and leaves some out. The data show roughly 100,000 clones, around nine tenths seen once. Sequencing was done on a sample of peripheral blood. The origin of the receptors is a woman aged 50 to 60 with COVID-19, enrolled during active disease.

The chain carries TRBV7-9 and TRBJ1-2; D uncertain. The CDR3 covers 13 residues. The V gene lost 3 bases and the J gene lost 8 bases, with 13 bases spanning the gap. The germline gives CDR1 SEHNR, CDR2 FQNEAQ (reference sequence). Here the CDR3 DNA reads TGTGCCAGCAGCTTTCTTATTAACGGGGGCTACACCTTC. It yields the protein CASSFLINGGYTF. Based on the CDR3 plus reference TRBV7-9 and TRBJ1-2, the full variable domain is DTGVSQNPRHKITKRGQNVTFRCDPISEHNRLYWYRQTLGQGPEFLTYFQNEAQLEKSRLLSDRFSAERPKGSFSTLEIQRTEQGDSAMYLCASSFLINGGYTFGSGTRLTVV.

The V gene is TRBV4-2, the J gene TRBJ1-5; TRBD1 matches at 7 bases. The CDR3 is 14 amino acids. With 5 bases clipped from V and 6 bases from J, the junction kept 7 bases outside the gene matches. Germline loops: CDR1 LGHNA, CDR2 YNFKEQ. The CDR3 region has the DNA TGTGCCAGCAGCGAGGGGGCCGGGGGTCAGCCCCAGCATTTT. Translating it yields CASSEGAGGQPQHF.

DNA for the CDR3: TGTGCCAGCAGCGAGGTGAACACCGGGGAGCTGTTTTTT. Residues: CASSEVNTGELFF. The gene calls are TRBV11-2 and TRBJ2-2, with D uncertain. Trimming took 5 bases from V and 1 from J, leaving 5 bases between them. The CDR3 has 13 residues. The germline V gene encodes CDR1 SGHAT and CDR2 FQNNGV.

CDR3: CASIADRGSNEQFF. The CDR3 DNA is TGCGCCAGCATTGCGGACAGGGGGTCGAATGAGCAGTTCTTC. The chain couples TRBV5-1 to TRBJ2-1; 10 nucleotides line up with TRBD1. CDR1 is SGHRS and CDR2 is YFSETQ in the germline V gene. V shed 6 bases, J shed 7 bases, and the junction held 7 bases outside the gene matches. The CDR3 has 14 amino acids.

Here the CDR3 DNA reads TGTGCCAGCAGCCCCGGGAGGGGGGACTATGGCTACACCTTC. Translating it yields CASSPGRGDYGYTF. The chain recombines TRBV6-4 with TRBJ1-2, with D perhaps TRBD1 (6 bases). CDR3 size: 14 residues. Per germline, CDR1 MRHNA and CDR2 SNTAGT. Trimming pared 6 bases from V and 3 bases from J, leaving 14 bases between.

The J gene is TRBJ2-3, the V gene TRBV5-1; D uncertain. V was trimmed by 4 bases and J by 2 bases, leaving 5 bases between them. The CDR3 has 12 amino acids. Germline assignment: CDR1 SGHRS and CDR2 YFSETQ. CDR3 DNA sequence: TGCGCCAGCAGCCTACTCACAGATACGCAGTATTTT. It translates to CASSLLTDTQYF. Variable domain in full (rest from reference TRBV5-1 and TRBJ2-3): KAGVTQTPRYLIKTRGQQVTLSCSPISGHRSVSWYQQTPGQGLQFLFEYFSETQRNKGNFPGRFSGRQFSNSRSEMNVSTLELGDSALYLCASSLLTDTQYFGPGTRLTVL.

This clone was recorded a few times. The J gene is TRBJ1-1, the V gene TRBV5-1; 9 bases match TRBD1. The V gene end was trimmed by 3 bases and the J gene end by 4 bases; junction bases not matched to a gene: 7. This CDR3 has 15 residues. Germline V CDR1 and CDR2: SGHRS, YFSETQ. This chain's CDR3 is CASSSRGQGGTEAFF. The CDR3 coding sequence is TGCGCCAGCAGCTCCCGGGGACAGGGCGGCACTGAAGCTTTCTTT.

This clone was found a few times. The genes are TRBV7-2 and TRBJ1-5; 7 bases agree with TRBD1. The CDR3 covers 16 residues. Germline-derived CDR1 and CDR2 are SGHTA and FQGNSA. V gave up 3 bases and J gave up 0 bases; unmatched junction bases: 5. CDR3 in DNA: TGTGCCAGCAGCTTCGGCAGGGGGTATAGCAATCAGCCCCAGCATTTT. Translation gives CASSFGRGYSNQPQHF.

The chain combines TRBV18 with TRBJ2-1; 8 bases fit TRBD2. The junction had 6 bases not matched to a gene; V was cut back by 2 bases and J by 9 bases. CDR3 length: 14 amino acids. Germline V gene sequence: CDR1 KGHSH, CDR2 LQKENI. CDR3 residues: CASSPKAGVGEQFF. The DNA of the CDR3 is TGTGCCAGCTCACCAAAAGCGGGGGTCGGTGAGCAGTTCTTC.